What follows describes a single TCR beta chain. The antigen is unknown. These data belong to a study of cytomegalovirus exposure and HLA in healthy donors. Study-wide points: The authors listed roughly 150 TCR beta chains as cytomegalovirus-associated. Per a later analysis, 18,000 or so TCR beta sequences showed association with HLA alleles at 0.05 false discovery rate. Sequencing depth across donors, presence/absence analyses assumed, was roughly uniform.

From germline, CDR1 is MDHEN and CDR2 SYDVKM. V lost 2 bases to trimming and J lost 6 bases, with 6 bases between them. This CDR3 is built from 12 residues. PCR used 60 Vbeta primers and 13 Jbeta primers. Data came from immunoSEQ multiplex PCR; TCRdb stores just in-frame clones and leaves some out. The sample yields 50,000 or so clones, about three quarters seen once. This receptor was taken from a woman aged 45-65 years in good health and CMV-seronegative. V usage is TRBV28 and J usage is TRBJ2-3, with D perhaps matching TRBD2 (6 bases). Specimen: PBMCs. The CDR3 protein is CASSLGRDTQYF. The CDR3, as DNA: TGTGCCAGCAGTTTAGGGAGGGATACGCAGTATTTT.